The 21 T cell receptor beta chains presented below share a single source sample, sequenced in a study of tumor and adjacent non-tumor tissue in lung cancer. Three rounds of nested PCR, following a modified ARM-PCR protocol, produced the TCRbeta library. TCRdb re-called the multiplex PCR reads through MiXCR, storing one row per CDR3 protein. The sample includes fewer than 150,000 distinct CDR3 sequences, approximately 70% seen only once; the top ten take around a sixth. This sample's RNA came from whole unsorted tissue. The sample consisted of lung tumor tissue. The source is a man aged 60 to 69 with small cell lung cancer.

The table lists this clonotype with a few counts. The chain carries TRBV20-1 and TRBJ2-3, with unresolved D. Between the trimmed V and J ends, which lost 1 base and 2 bases, there was a span of 7 bases. CDR1 and CDR2 (germline): DFQATT, SNEGSKA (reference sequence). CDR3 size: 13 residues. CDR3 nucleotide sequence: TGCAGTGCTAGAGCCCTATACACAGATACGCAGTATTTT. Amino acids: CSARALYTDTQYF.

Of note for this clonotype: This could be a read error, since a much larger clone is one nucleotide away. The chain couples TRBV20-1 to TRBJ1-5; D is unresolved. V dropped 4 bases and J dropped 0 bases, with 10 bases sitting between them. The CDR3 is made up of 14 amino acids. Germline values: CDR1 DFQATT, CDR2 SNEGSKA (reference sequence). This CDR3 reads CSAKDAGSNQPQHF. In nucleotides, the CDR3 is TGCAGTGCTAAAGATGCGGGTAGCAATCAGCCCCAGCATTTT.

This clonotype was observed once. A much more abundant neighbour one base away suggests this may be a read error. The CDR3 spells CSAHRTSGTYEQCF. The DNA for the CDR3 is TGCAGCGCCCACAGGACTAGCGGTACCTACGAGCAGTGCTTC. The chain has TRBV29-1 and TRBJ2-7; 10 bases map to TRBD2. CDR3 length: 14 residues. The germline CDR1 and CDR2 sequences are SQVTM and ANQGSEA.

This clonotype was counted many times. The chain employs TRBV12-3 or TRBV12-4 and TRBJ2-1, with D possibly TRBD2 on 5 matching bases. The CDR3 sequence is 12 residues long. Trimming shortened V by 6 bases and J by 7 bases, and 10 bases separated the two germline ends. The CDR3 spells CASSRSGNEQFF. The CDR3 nucleotides read TGTGCCAGCAGCCGATCGGGAAATGAGCAGTTCTTC.

This clonotype was counted many times. The rearrangement joins TRBV20-1 to TRBJ2-5, with D hard to call. Trimming removed 0 bases from V and 5 bases from J, with 10 bases in between. Germline V gene data show CDR1 as DFQATT and CDR2 as SNEGSKA (reference sequence). The CDR3 is made up of 13 amino acids. CDR3 region: CSAREGYTETQYF. The DNA of the CDR3 is TGCAGTGCTAGAGAGGGCTATACGGAGACCCAGTACTTC.

The count of this clonotype is one. Mismatch with germline at one junction end may stem from a read error. The chain carries TRBV11-2 and TRBJ2-3; maybe TRBD1 (5 bases). The V gene's germline CDR1 is SGHAT and CDR2 FQNNGV. This CDR3 region has 17 residues. In DNA form, the CDR3 reads TGTGCCAGCAGCTTAGATGGCGGTGGGATTAGCACAGGTACGCAGTATTTT. As protein: CASSLDGGGISTGTQYF.

Of note for this clonotype: A much larger clone lies a single base off, so this may be a read error. The gene calls are TRBV20-1 and TRBJ1-1; the D is unclear. CDR1 and CDR2 from the germline V gene are DFQATT and SNEGSKA (reference sequence). CDR3 size: 13 residues. Between the trimmed V and J ends, which lost 2 bases and 1 base, there was a span of 8 bases. CDR3 coding DNA: TGCAGTGCTAGAATCCCGGGGAACACTGAAGCTTTCTTT. It translates to CSARIPGNTEAFF.

Regarding this clonotype: A read error may account for a junction end that differs from germline. This rearrangement joins TRBV4-1 to TRBJ2-1, with 9 positions matching TRBD1. The CDR3 has 15 amino acids. Looked up from germline, CDR1 is MGHRA and CDR2 is YSYEKL. The CDR3, as DNA: TGCGCCAGCCGCCACCGACAGGGGGAAAGGGATGAGCAGTTCTTC. This gives the protein CASRHRQGERDEQFF.

Worth noting for this clonotype: A single base separates this from a much larger clone, so it may be a read error. The genes are TRBV20-1 and TRBJ2-1, with 13 bases aligning to TRBD2. V lost 1 base to trimming and J lost 8 bases; unmatched junction nucleotides: 8. Germline CDR1 and CDR2: DFQATT and SNEGSKA (reference sequence). CDR3 size: 16 residues. CDR3 sequence: CSARAPTSGRTDEQFF. DNA of the CDR3: TGCAGTGCTAGAGCACCGACTAGCGGGAGGACTGATGAGCAGTTCTTC.

In this sample, this clonotype turned up a few times. A read error may explain this, as a much larger clone is one base away. The CDR3 DNA reads TGTGCCAGCAGCTTCCGCCCTGGGTCTCTGGCAGGAAAACCGTTTTTT. Translation: CASSFRPGSLAGKPFF. The rearrangement uses TRBV11-3 and TRBJ1-4; D call uncertain. Germline CDR1 is SGHNT and CDR2 is YENEEA. The CDR3 runs to 16 residues.

To note about this clonotype: At one boundary the junction diverges from the germline segment, which might be a read error. The chain is built from TRBV11-2 and TRBJ2-3; D is ambiguous. The CDR3 contains 14 residues. Germline CDR1 SGHAT, CDR2 FQNNGV. For the CDR3, the DNA is TGTACCAGCAGCTTAGATTTTCTCAGTGAAGCGCAATATTTT. This encodes CTSSLDFLSEAQYF.

The genes are TRBV20-1 and TRBJ2-1; D is perhaps TRBD2 (5 bases). Germline-derived CDR1 and CDR2 are DFQATT and SNEGSKA (reference sequence). This CDR3 has 19 residues. The ends were cut back, 8 bases at V and 4 bases at J, with 33 bases in the middle. CDR3 region: CSTRARGGLGQDSYNEQFF. CDR3 DNA: TGCAGTACCAGAGCTCGTGGTGGTCTGGGTCAGGACTCATACAATGAGCAGTTCTTC.

This clonotype was recorded a few times. The V call is TRBV13, the J call TRBJ2-5, with D perhaps matching TRBD1 or TRBD2 (6 bases each). Trimming took 4 bases from V and 4 from J, leaving 13 bases between them. The CDR3 has 14 amino acids. Per germline, CDR1 PRHDT and CDR2 FYEKMQ (reference sequence). This CDR3 reads CASSSGGVRETQYF. Here the CDR3 DNA reads TGTGCCAGCAGCTCCGGGGGCGTCCGAGAGACCCAGTACTTC.

This sequence joins TRBV5-1 and TRBJ2-3; D not certain. From germline, CDR1 is SGHRS and CDR2 YFSETQ. CDR3 length equals 12 residues. V lost 0 bases and J lost 5, with 4 bases in between. This chain's CDR3 is CASSLARDTQYF. CDR3 DNA: TGCGCCAGCAGCTTGGCCAGAGATACGCAGTATTTT.

V and J are TRBV10-2 and TRBJ1-2; the D gene is possibly TRBD1 (5 bases). This CDR3 spans 12 amino acids. V lost 7 bases, J lost 8 bases, and 14 bases lay in between. Germline values: CDR1 WSHSY, CDR2 SAAADI. The CDR3 DNA reads as TGCGCCAGCACAGGGCAGAGTACCGGCTACACCTTC. Residues: CASTGQSTGYTF.

On this clonotype: The germline gene is not matched at one end of the junction; a read error may be the cause. The chain recombines TRBV5-4 with TRBJ2-2; unclear D gene. Germline-derived CDR1 and CDR2 are SGHNT and YYREEE (reference sequence). The CDR3 contains 14 residues. CDR3 in DNA: TGTACCAGCAGCCCGGAGTACAGTTCGGGGGAGCTGTTTTTT. Translating gives CTSSPEYSSGELFF.

This clonotype was counted between two and nine times. V is TRBV6-6 and J is TRBJ1-1; D is unresolved. Germline lookup yields CDR1 MNHNY and CDR2 SVGAGI (reference sequence). Trimming left V 2 bases short and J 7 bases short, with 20 bases between. This CDR3 has 16 amino acids. CDR3 nucleotides: TGTGCCAGCAGTTACGTCCCCGGGCTTACGCTTAGTGAAGCTTTCTTT. It encodes CASSYVPGLTLSEAFF.

Concerning this clonotype: This may stem from a read error, because a much larger clone lies one nucleotide away. V gene TRBV10-3 combines with J gene TRBJ2-5; D may be TRBD1 (6 bases). CDR3 length: 13 amino acids. Per the germline V gene, CDR1 is ENHRY and CDR2 is SYGVKD. CDR3 in amino acids: CAIGRTDQEIQYF. Written as DNA, the CDR3 is TGTGCCATCGGTCGGACAGACCAAGAGATCCAGTACTTC.

The chain combines TRBV11-2 with TRBJ2-3, with D tentatively TRBD2 (5 bases). The CDR3 totals 15 residues. Germline CDR1 SGHAT, CDR2 FQNNGV. The germline V and J ends were trimmed by 3 bases and 4 bases, with 14 bases remaining between them. The DNA for the CDR3 is TGTGCCAGCAGCTTTGGCGGGTATTACTCAGATACGCAGTATTTT. Amino acid sequence: CASSFGGYYSDTQYF.

This clonotype was observed many times. The V gene is TRBV20-1, the J gene TRBJ2-2, with no clear D. In germline, CDR1 is DFQATT, CDR2 SNEGSKA (reference sequence). The CDR3 extends over 12 amino acids. V dropped 3 bases and J dropped 2 bases, with 4 bases sitting between them. The CDR3 loop is CSARENTGELFF. The DNA of the CDR3 is TGCAGTGCTAGGGAAAACACCGGGGAGCTGTTTTTT.

This clonotype was found once. At one end, the junction sequence differs from germline, possibly due to a read error. CDR3 nucleotide sequence: TGTGTCAGCAGCTTGGGTGGCTCCTACAATGAGCAGTTCTTC. The encoded protein is CVSSLGGSYNEQFF. This chain links TRBV11-2 with TRBJ2-1, with unresolved D. CDR3 length: 14 amino acids. CDR1 and CDR2 from the germline V gene are SGHAT and FQNNGV.